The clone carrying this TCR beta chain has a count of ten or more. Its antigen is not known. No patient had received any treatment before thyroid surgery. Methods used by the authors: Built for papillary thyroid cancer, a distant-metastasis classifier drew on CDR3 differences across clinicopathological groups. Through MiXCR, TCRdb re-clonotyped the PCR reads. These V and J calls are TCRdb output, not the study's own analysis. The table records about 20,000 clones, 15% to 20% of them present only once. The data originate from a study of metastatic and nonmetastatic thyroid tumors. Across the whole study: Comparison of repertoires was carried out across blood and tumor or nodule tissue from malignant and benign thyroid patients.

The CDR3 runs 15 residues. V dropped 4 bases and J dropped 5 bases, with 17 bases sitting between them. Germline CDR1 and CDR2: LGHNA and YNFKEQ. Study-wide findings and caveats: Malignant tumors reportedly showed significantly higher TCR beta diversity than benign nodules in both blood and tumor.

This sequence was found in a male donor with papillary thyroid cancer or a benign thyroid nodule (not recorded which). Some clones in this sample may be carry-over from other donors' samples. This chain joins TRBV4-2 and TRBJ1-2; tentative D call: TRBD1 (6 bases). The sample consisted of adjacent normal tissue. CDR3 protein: CASSRGDRSRYGYTF. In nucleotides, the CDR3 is TGTGCCAGCAGCCGTGGCGACAGGTCGCGGTATGGCTACACCTTC.